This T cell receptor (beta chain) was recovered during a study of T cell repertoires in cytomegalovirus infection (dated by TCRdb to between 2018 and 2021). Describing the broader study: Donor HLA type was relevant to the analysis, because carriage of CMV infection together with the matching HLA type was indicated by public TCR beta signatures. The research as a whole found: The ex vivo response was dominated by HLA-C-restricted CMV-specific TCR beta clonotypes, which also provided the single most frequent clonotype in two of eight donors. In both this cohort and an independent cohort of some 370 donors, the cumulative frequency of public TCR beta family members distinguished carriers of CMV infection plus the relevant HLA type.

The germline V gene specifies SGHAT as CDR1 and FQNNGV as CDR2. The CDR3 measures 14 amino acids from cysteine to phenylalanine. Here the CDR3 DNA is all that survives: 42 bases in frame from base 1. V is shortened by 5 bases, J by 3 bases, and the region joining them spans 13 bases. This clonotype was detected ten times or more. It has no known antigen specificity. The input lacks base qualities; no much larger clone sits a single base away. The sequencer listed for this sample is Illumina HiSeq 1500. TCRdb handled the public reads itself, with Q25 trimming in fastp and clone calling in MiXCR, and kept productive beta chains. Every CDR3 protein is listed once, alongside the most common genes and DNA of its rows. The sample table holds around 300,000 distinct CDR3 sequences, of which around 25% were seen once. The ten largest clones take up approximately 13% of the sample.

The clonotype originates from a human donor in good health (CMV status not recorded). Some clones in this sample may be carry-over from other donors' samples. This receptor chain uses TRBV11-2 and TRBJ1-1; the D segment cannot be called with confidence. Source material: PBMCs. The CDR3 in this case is CASSRSPGDTEAFF. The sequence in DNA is TGTGCCAGCAGCCGATCCCCGGGAGACACTGAAGCTTTCTTT. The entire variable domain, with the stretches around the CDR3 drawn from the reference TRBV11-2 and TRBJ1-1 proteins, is EAGVAQSPRYKIIEKRQSVAFWCNPISGHATLYWYQQILGQGPKLLIQFQNNGVVDDSQLPKDRFSAERLKGVDSTLKIQPAKLEDSAVYLCASSRSPGDTEAFFGQGTRLTVV.